A single sample is the source of the 12 T cell receptor beta chains below, sequenced in a study of graft-versus-host responses after intestinal transplantation. Some clones are missing from TCRdb's copy, which holds only in-frame ones; the method was immunoSEQ multiplex PCR. The data contain 84,000 or so clones, roughly 80% of them singletons. Their recognized antigens are unknown. The sample was unstimulated CD4+ T cells sorted from spleen or lymph node cells, taken before intestinal transplant. These receptors were obtained from a human donor who received an intestinal transplant.

V gene TRBV7-9 combines with J gene TRBJ1-4; TRBD1 is a possible D gene (6 bases). V was pared by 5 bases and J by 7 bases, with 14 bases between. The germline CDR1 and CDR2 sequences are SEHNR and FQNEAQ (reference sequence). This CDR3 region has 14 residues. The CDR3 loop reads CASSESTGTEKLFF. CDR3 coding DNA: TGTGCCAGCAGCGAATCTACAGGGACTGAAAAACTGTTTTTT.

The rearrangement uses TRBV11-2 and TRBJ2-1; 9 nucleotides align to TRBD1. Trimming at V came to 5 bases and at J to 2 bases, leaving 4 bases not matched to a gene. This CDR3 has 15 amino acids. Per the germline V gene, CDR1 is SGHAT and CDR2 is FQNNGV. The CDR3 reads CASSTDRGAYNEQFF. The DNA for the CDR3 is TGTGCCAGCAGCACCGACAGGGGGGCCTACAATGAGCAGTTCTTC. Drawing the rest from reference TRBV11-2 and TRBJ2-1, the complete variable domain is EAGVAQSPRYKIIEKRQSVAFWCNPISGHATLYWYQQILGQGPKLLIQFQNNGVVDDSQLPKDRFSAERLKGVDSTLKIQPAKLEDSAVYLCASSTDRGAYNEQFFGPGTRLTVL.

J is TRBJ1-4 and V is TRBV25-1, with 9 bases matching TRBD1. From germline, CDR1 is MGHDK and CDR2 SYGVNS. J lost 7 bases, V lost 5 bases, and 8 bases had no gene match. The CDR3 loop spans 15 amino acids. This CDR3 is CASSNPGQGGEKLFF. DNA for the CDR3: TGTGCCAGCAGTAATCCGGGACAGGGAGGTGAAAAACTGTTTTTT.

This clone was picked up a small number of times. The chain joins TRBV15 to TRBJ1-5; D possibly corresponds to TRBD1 (5 bases). The CDR3 covers 15 residues. The germline V gene encodes CDR1 LNHNV and CDR2 YYDKDF (reference sequence). Trimming took off 0 bases at V and 8 bases at J, with 14 bases between the two ends. The CDR3 region is CATSREQGTREPQHF. CDR3 DNA sequence: TGTGCCACCAGCAGAGAGCAGGGCACCCGTGAGCCCCAGCATTTT.

This clone came up once. The chain recombines TRBV2 with TRBJ2-7, with 11 bases identical to TRBD2. This CDR3 has 14 amino acids. Germline values: CDR1 SNHLY, CDR2 FYNNEI. The ends lost 7 bases at V and 4 bases at J; junction bases unmatched: 6. As DNA, the CDR3 is TGTGCCAGCATCGGTCTAGCGGGAGGATACGAGCAGTACTTC. Residues: CASIGLAGGYEQYF.

CDR3 DNA sequence: TGTGCCAGCATAAGGAGCGGGGGGTCGTACGAGCAGTACTTC. It translates to CASIRSGGSYEQYF. J is TRBJ2-7 and V is TRBV28; 9 nucleotides agree with TRBD2. The CDR3 loop spans 14 amino acids. Germline CDR1 is MDHEN and CDR2 is SYDVKM. The V segment lost 7 bases and the J segment 4 bases; nucleotides outside the gene matches: 8.

CDR3 in DNA: TGTGCCAGCAGCCCAACAGGGGGCGTCGGCTATGGCTACACCTTC. This translates into CASSPTGGVGYGYTF. The J gene is TRBJ1-2, the V gene TRBV6-1; 9 bases are shared with TRBD1. Germline CDR1 is MNHNS and CDR2 is SASEGT. The CDR3 runs to 15 residues. The trim removed 6 bases at V and 4 bases at J, leaving 9 bases unmatched.

The chain combines TRBV7-2 with TRBJ2-7, with TRBD2 matching over 10 bases. The V and J ends lost 1 base and 4 bases, in that order; junction bases with no gene match: 10. The CDR3 loop spans 17 amino acids. Germline CDR1 reads SGHTA; CDR2 reads FQGNSA. The chain's CDR3 is CASSLVGLAGDKYEQYF. The CDR3 DNA reads TGTGCCAGCAGCTTAGTAGGTCTAGCGGGAGATAAATACGAGCAGTACTTC.

The sample holds one count of this clone. This sequence joins TRBV2 and TRBJ1-1, with D tentatively TRBD1 (6 bases). The V gene's germline CDR1 is SNHLY and CDR2 FYNNEI. V was cut by 7 bases and J by 5 bases, with 14 bases left in between. The CDR3 consists of 13 residues. CDR3 coding DNA: TGTGCCAGCAAAAAGGGGGTCGCTACTGAAGCTTTCTTT. As protein: CASKKGVATEAFF.

V is TRBV27 and J is TRBJ2-7; perhaps TRBD2 as D (5 bases). Germline loops: CDR1 MNHEY, CDR2 SMNVEV (reference sequence). Trimming removed 8 bases at V and 2 bases at J, with 19 bases between. CDR3 length: 15 amino acids. The CDR3 DNA sequence: TGTGCCAGCGCCGAGCCGGGATTGGGGACCTACGAGCAGTACTTC. Translated: CASAEPGLGTYEQYF.

The chain employs TRBV7-2 and TRBJ2-3; D perhaps matches TRBD2 (5 bases). CDR3 size: 15 residues. Germline-derived CDR1 and CDR2 are SGHTA and FQGNSA. Between the trimmed V and J ends, which lost 2 bases and 0 bases, there was a span of 9 bases. CDR3 residues: CASSLSGLSTDTQYF. The CDR3 bases are TGTGCCAGCAGCTTAAGCGGCCTAAGCACAGATACGCAGTATTTT.

This chain links TRBV5-4 with TRBJ2-6, with D possibly TRBD1 on 5 matching bases. V lost 1 base and J lost 2, with 7 bases in between. Germline V gene data show CDR1 as SGHNT and CDR2 as YYREEE (reference sequence). The CDR3 totals 15 residues. The chain's CDR3 is CASSLSRAGANVLTF. The CDR3, as DNA: TGTGCCAGCAGCTTGTCCAGGGCTGGGGCCAACGTCCTGACTTTC.